These 29 T cell receptor beta chains share one sample of origin, sequenced in a study of Ad26.COV2.S vaccination and SARS-CoV-2 variants. Treatment specified: some 19 received Ad26.COV2.S at low or high dose, single or two shots; 5 received placebo; per-sample allocation not given. After the first vaccine or placebo injection, samples were drawn on day 63. Clones were read by immunoSEQ multiplex PCR, and TCRdb kept only the in-frame ones, dropping some. The table records under 550,000 clones, approximately 90% of them present only once. The sequencing here drew on peripheral blood, taken in a trial of Ad26.COV2.S vaccine versus placebo. All receptors come from a person between 18 and 65 years old who received the Ad26.COV2.S COVID-19 vaccine or a placebo.

Here the CDR3 reads CASSQDLRGMNTEAFF. CDR3 bases: TGCGCCAGCAGCCAAGATCTTCGGGGTATGAACACTGAAGCTTTCTTT. The genes are TRBV4-3 and TRBJ1-1; no clear D gene. CDR1 LGHNA and CDR2 YSLEER come from the germline V gene. The V end was cut by 0 bases, the J end by 0 bases, with 11 bases between. CDR3 length: 16 amino acids.

The chain employs TRBV7-3 and TRBJ1-2; 8 bases are a match to TRBD1. This CDR3 is 15 amino acids long. Trimming at V came to 5 bases and at J to 5 bases, leaving 10 bases not matched to a gene. The germline CDR1 and CDR2 sequences are SGHTA and FQGTGA. CDR3 in DNA: TGTGCCAGCAGCGAGACAGGGGCTGACTTGTATGGCTACACCTTC. It codes for CASSETGADLYGYTF.

The chain is built from TRBV9 and TRBJ2-7; 10 bases fit TRBD1. Germline CDR1 reads SGDLS; CDR2 reads YYNGEE. CDR3 length: 14 residues. V was pared by 3 bases and J by 9 bases, with 9 bases of the junction left unmatched. CDR3 bases: TGTGCCAGCAGCGCCGGGACAGGGGCTGTAAGGCAGTACTTC. Residues: CASSAGTGAVRQYF.

The chain links TRBV6-2 or TRBV6-3 to TRBJ2-7, with D perhaps matching TRBD2 (6 bases). The CDR3 consists of 11 residues. Germline-derived CDR1 and CDR2 are MNHEY and SVGEGT. The germline V and J ends were trimmed by 6 bases and 9 bases, with 12 bases remaining between them. CDR3 bases: TGTGCCAGCAGCCGGAGGGGAGGGCAGTACTTC. Residues: CASSRRGGQYF.

The chain has TRBV2 and TRBJ1-5, with D possibly TRBD1 on 6 matching bases. This CDR3 is built from 13 residues. V was shortened by 4 bases and J by 5 bases, with 9 bases between the two germline ends. Germline CDR1 reads SNHLY; CDR2 reads FYNNEI. In DNA, the CDR3 is TGTGCCAGCAGTGCACAGGGTGATCAGCCCCAGCATTTT. Translating gives CASSAQGDQPQHF.

The chain employs TRBV19 and TRBJ2-5; 7 bases agree with TRBD2. Germline CDR1 is LNHDA and CDR2 is SQIVND (reference sequence). The CDR3 is 14 amino acids. The trim removed 5 bases at V and 1 base at J, leaving 4 bases unmatched. CDR3 sequence: CASSSSGAQETQYF. The CDR3 bases are TGTGCCAGTAGTTCCAGCGGGGCCCAAGAGACCCAGTACTTC. The variable domain in full, completed from reference TRBV19 and TRBJ2-5, reads DGGITQSPKYLFRKEGQNVTLSCEQNLNHDAMYWYRQDPGQGLRLIYYSQIVNDFQKGDIAEGYSVSREKKESFPLTVTSAQKNPTAFYLCASSSSGAQETQYFGPGTRLLVL.

The V and J genes are TRBV19 and TRBJ1-1; 8 nucleotides match TRBD1. Germline values: CDR1 LNHDA, CDR2 SQIVND (reference sequence). Trimming cost V 6 bases and J 3 bases; bases outside gene matches: 6. The CDR3 extends over 14 amino acids. The CDR3 loop reads CASRYRGSDTEAFF. In DNA form, the CDR3 reads TGTGCCAGTAGATACAGGGGGTCGGACACTGAAGCTTTCTTT.

The rearrangement joins TRBV7-8 to TRBJ1-3; unclear D gene. The V end lost 1 base, the J end lost 2 bases, and 9 bases lay between the germline ends. This CDR3 is 15 amino acids long. CDR1 and CDR2 from the germline V gene are SGHVS and FQNEAQ. CDR3 sequence reads: CASSLGGRPGNTIYF. CDR3 nucleotide sequence: TGTGCCAGCAGCTTAGGTGGGCGGCCTGGAAACACCATATATTTT.

The chain carries TRBV6-5 and TRBJ2-3, with D perhaps TRBD2 (7 bases). The CDR3 is 13 residues long. Trimming stripped 10 bases from V and 2 bases from J, with 13 bases between. Germline loops: CDR1 MNHEY, CDR2 SVGAGI. CDR3 in amino acids: CATEGGATDTQYF. CDR3 nucleotide sequence: TGTGCCACCGAAGGGGGGGCCACAGATACGCAGTATTTT.

The rearrangement uses TRBV7-2 and TRBJ1-6; 11 bases align to TRBD1. CDR1 is SGHTA and CDR2 is FQGNSA in the germline V gene. With 3 bases clipped from V and 10 bases from J, the junction kept 5 bases outside the gene matches. The CDR3 contains 15 residues. The CDR3 DNA sequence: TGTGCCAGCAGCTTTCCGGGACAGGGGGGCTCACCCCTCCACTTT. Its protein product is CASSFPGQGGSPLHF.

The rearrangement links TRBV6-6 to TRBJ1-5, with 7 positions matching TRBD1. Germline V gene sequence: CDR1 MNHNY, CDR2 SVGAGI (reference sequence). The CDR3 extends over 17 amino acids. J gave up 4 bases and V 6 bases, and 15 bases lay outside the gene matches. This chain's CDR3 is CASSRPHRQGGNQPQHF. The CDR3 DNA sequence: TGTGCCAGCAGCCGACCCCATCGACAGGGTGGGAATCAGCCCCAGCATTTT.

The chain has TRBV3-1 (or the pseudogene TRBV3-2) and TRBJ2-4; a possible D gene is TRBD2 (5 bases). V gave up 1 base and J gave up 11 bases, with 12 bases separating them. The CDR3 length is 13 residues. The germline V gene has CDR1 LGHDT and CDR2 YNNKEL (reference sequence). CDR3 DNA: TGTGCCAGCAGCCAAGCGGCAAAAGCGGTTCAGTACTTC. It is translated as CASSQAAKAVQYF.

The rearrangement links TRBV6-6 to TRBJ2-7; 8 bases match TRBD2. Germline V gives CDR1 MNHNY, CDR2 SVGAGI (reference sequence). V shed 7 bases and J 3 bases; nucleotides not matched to a gene: 11. CDR3 size: 15 residues. The CDR3, as DNA: TGTGCCAGCACCTACGGCGTAGCGGGGTACTACGAGCAGTACTTC. It yields the protein CASTYGVAGYYEQYF.

The J gene is TRBJ1-2, the V gene TRBV7-8; D call uncertain. This CDR3 spans 14 amino acids. CDR1 SGHVS and CDR2 FQNEAQ come from the germline V gene. Trimming shortened V by 1 base and J by 4 bases, and 10 bases separated the two germline ends. As DNA, the CDR3 is TGTGCCAGCAGCTTAGTTGCGGAGGGCTATGGCTACACCTTC. As protein: CASSLVAEGYGYTF.

The V and J genes are TRBV7-2 and TRBJ1-2; no firm D call. V gave up 5 bases and J gave up 0 bases, with 10 bases separating them. The CDR3 runs to 14 residues. Germline V CDR1 and CDR2: SGHTA, FQGNSA. CDR3 in DNA: TGTGCCAGCAGCGGGGATAACGCTAACTATGGCTACACCTTC. Translated, it gives CASSGDNANYGYTF.

The J gene is TRBJ1-2, the V gene TRBV6-2 or TRBV6-3; D is ambiguous. In germline, CDR1 is MNHEY, CDR2 SVGEGT. CDR3 size: 13 residues. The germline V and J ends were trimmed by 4 bases and 1 base, with 7 bases remaining between them. The CDR3 protein is CASSLDGNYGYTF. For the CDR3, the DNA is TGTGCCAGCAGTTTGGACGGTAACTATGGCTACACCTTC.

The chain links TRBV7-2 to TRBJ1-2, with a possible D match to TRBD1 (5 bases). Germline V lookup: CDR1 SGHTA, CDR2 FQGNSA. The CDR3 is made up of 13 amino acids. V lost 6 bases and J 8 bases, leaving 16 bases between the germline ends. CDR3 region: CASSLTGGDGYTF. CDR3 coding DNA: TGTGCCAGCAGTCTGACGGGGGGTGACGGCTACACCTTC.

The rearrangement uses TRBV9 and TRBJ1-2; maybe TRBD1 (5 bases). Trimming removed 4 bases at V and 0 bases at J, with 25 bases between. The CDR3 extends over 19 amino acids. CDR1 is SGDLS and CDR2 is YYNGEE in the germline V gene. The CDR3 loop reads CASSPVGGVGGTPNYGYTF. The CDR3 nucleotides are TGTGCCAGCAGCCCCGTAGGAGGGGTAGGAGGGACCCCTAACTATGGCTACACCTTC.

CDR3 amino acids: CATSRGARTEAFF. The CDR3 DNA reads TGTGCCACGAGCAGGGGGGCGCGGACTGAAGCTTTCTTT. The V gene is TRBV6-5, the J gene TRBJ1-1, with 7 positions matching TRBD1. J lost 5 bases, V lost 10 bases, and 10 bases had no gene match. This CDR3 has 13 residues. Germline CDR1 MNHEY, CDR2 SVGAGI.

The chain recombines TRBV5-5 with TRBJ1-5, with 12 bases that match TRBD1. V was pared by 3 bases and J by 4 bases, with 2 bases of the junction left unmatched. Germline values: CDR1 SGHKS, CDR2 YYEKEE (reference sequence). The CDR3 has 15 residues. CDR3 DNA: TGTGCCAGCAGCTGGGGACAGGGGGCAAATCAGCCCCAGCATTTT. Protein product: CASSWGQGANQPQHF.

This chain links TRBV5-1 with TRBJ2-1, with D perhaps given as TRBD1 or TRBD2 (5 bases each). This CDR3 is 17 amino acids long. V was clipped by 1 base and J by 3 bases, with 17 bases between them. Germline V gene sequence: CDR1 SGHRS, CDR2 YFSETQ. The chain's CDR3 is CASSLRDLVAIYNEQFF. CDR3 DNA sequence: TGCGCCAGCAGCTTGAGGGACCTCGTGGCAATCTACAATGAGCAGTTCTTC.

This clone was observed once. This chain connects TRBV29-1 to TRBJ2-7, with D possibly matching TRBD2 (6 bases). The CDR3 totals 13 residues. Between the trimmed V and J ends, which lost 3 bases and 0 bases, there was a span of 9 bases. Germline CDR1 and CDR2: SQVTM and ANQGSEA. CDR3 protein: CSVDAGYSYEQYF. In DNA form, the CDR3 reads TGCAGCGTTGATGCGGGGTACTCCTACGAGCAGTACTTC.

CDR3 DNA sequence: TGTGCCAGCAGTCTGGGGGCGCGGTCCTACGAGCAGTACTTC. Its translation: CASSLGARSYEQYF. The chain carries TRBV6-2 or TRBV6-3 and TRBJ2-7; maybe TRBD1 (6 bases). Trimming took off 5 bases at V and 1 base at J, with 12 bases between the two ends. The CDR3 sequence is 14 residues long. CDR1 is MNHEY and CDR2 is SVGEGT in the germline V gene.

The chain recombines TRBV6-5 with TRBJ1-6; maybe TRBD1 (5 bases). CDR1 and CDR2 from the germline V gene are MNHEY and SVGAGI. V was clipped by 5 bases and J by 10 bases, with 18 bases between them. The CDR3 length is 15 residues. CDR3 region: CASSPLGEGNSPLHF. CDR3 DNA: TGTGCCAGCAGTCCCCTGGGCGAGGGGAACTCACCCCTCCACTTT.

This clone was seen a single time. The rearrangement links TRBV4-3 to TRBJ1-2; 10 bases match TRBD1. CDR3 length: 13 amino acids. Germline CDR1 and CDR2: LGHNA and YSLEER. J lost 4 bases, V lost 4 bases, and 0 bases had no gene match. The CDR3 is CASSRTGGYGYTF. The DNA of the CDR3 is TGCGCCAGCAGCCGGACAGGGGGCTATGGCTACACCTTC.

The chain uses TRBV7-9 and TRBJ2-7; TRBD1 matches 10 bases. The CDR3 runs to 15 residues. V trimming: 5 bases; J trimming: 2 bases; junction bases outside the gene matches: 6. Germline loops: CDR1 SEHNR, CDR2 FQNEAQ (reference sequence). This chain's CDR3 is CASSKPGTGAYEQYF. CDR3 nucleotides: TGTGCCAGCAGCAAACCCGGGACAGGGGCCTACGAGCAGTACTTC.

The chain has TRBV4-1 and TRBJ1-4, with TRBD1 matching over 7 bases. V was pared by 5 bases and J by 5 bases, with 8 bases of the junction left unmatched. The CDR3 covers 15 residues. Germline CDR1 MGHRA, CDR2 YSYEKL. CDR3: CASSVTGTANEKLFF. In DNA, the CDR3 is TGCGCCAGCAGCGTAACCGGGACAGCAAATGAAAAACTGTTTTTT.

With respect to this clone: Other DNA sequences in this specimen translate into the identical CDR3. The J gene is TRBJ2-3, the V gene TRBV29-1; weak D call: TRBD1 (5 bases). This CDR3 has 13 residues. Trimming cost V 3 bases and J 1 base, with 8 bases left between them. Germline-derived CDR1 and CDR2 are SQVTM and ANQGSEA. DNA of the CDR3: TGCAGCGTTGAGGTGACAGGCACAGATACGCAGTATTTT. Its protein product is CSVEVTGTDTQYF.

The chain employs TRBV15 and TRBJ1-5, with D maybe TRBD1 (6 bases). V lost 3 bases and J lost 1, with 10 bases in between. The CDR3 has 15 residues. Germline assignment: CDR1 LNHNV and CDR2 YYDKDF (reference sequence). In DNA form, the CDR3 reads TGTGCCACCAGCAGGGCCGACAGGAGCAATCAGCCCCAGCATTTT. Translating gives CATSRADRSNQPQHF.